This T cell receptor (beta chain) was recovered during a study of blood T cell repertoires in COVID-19. About the research overall: Both acute and convalescent COVID-19 samples were obtained from the United States, Italy and Spain.

Libraries were prepared by immunoSEQ multiplex PCR; TCRdb keeps only in-frame clonotypes and omits some of them. The sample lists 150,000 to 200,000 clones, about 84% occurring once. Symptom resolution, clearance, or two negative PCRs marked donors in Cohort 3 as recovered. The sequencing input was PBMCs or T cells enriched from blood (not recorded which). The TCR originated in a man aged 40-49 years who had recovered from COVID-19.

The CDR3 nucleotides are TGCGCCAGCGGAGGAGGACTTCGGACGTACAATGAGCAGTTCTTC. Amino acid sequence: CASGGGLRTYNEQFF. This chain uses TRBV5-1 with TRBJ2-1, with D possibly matching TRBD2 (5 bases). The CDR3 spans 15 residues. In germline, CDR1 is SGHRS, CDR2 YFSETQ. Trimming took 7 bases from V and 4 from J, leaving 18 bases between them.